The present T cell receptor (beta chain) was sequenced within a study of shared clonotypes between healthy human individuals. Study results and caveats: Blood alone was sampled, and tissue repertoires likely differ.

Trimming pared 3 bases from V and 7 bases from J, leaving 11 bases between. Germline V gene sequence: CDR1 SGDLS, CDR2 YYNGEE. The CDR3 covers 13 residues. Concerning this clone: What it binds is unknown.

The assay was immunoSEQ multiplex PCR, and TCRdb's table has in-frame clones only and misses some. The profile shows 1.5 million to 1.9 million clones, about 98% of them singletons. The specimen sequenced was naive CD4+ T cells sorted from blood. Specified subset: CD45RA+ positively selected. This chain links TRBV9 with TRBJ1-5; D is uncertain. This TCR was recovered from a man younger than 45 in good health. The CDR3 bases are TGTGCCAGCAGCGCCTCTCTCGGGCAGCCCCAGCATTTT. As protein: CASSASLGQPQHF.